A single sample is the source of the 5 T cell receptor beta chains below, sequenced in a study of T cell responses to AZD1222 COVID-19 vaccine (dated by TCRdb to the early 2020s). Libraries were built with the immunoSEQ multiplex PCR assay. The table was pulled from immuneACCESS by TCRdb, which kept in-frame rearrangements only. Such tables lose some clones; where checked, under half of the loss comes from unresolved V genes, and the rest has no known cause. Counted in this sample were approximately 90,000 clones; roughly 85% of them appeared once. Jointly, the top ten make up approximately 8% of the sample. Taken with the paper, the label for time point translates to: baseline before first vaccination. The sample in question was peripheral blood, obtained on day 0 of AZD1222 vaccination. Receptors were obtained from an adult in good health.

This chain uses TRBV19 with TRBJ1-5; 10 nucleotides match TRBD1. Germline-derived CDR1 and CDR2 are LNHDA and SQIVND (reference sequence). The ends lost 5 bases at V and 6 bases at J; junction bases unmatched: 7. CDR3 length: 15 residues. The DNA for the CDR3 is TGTGCCAGTAGTGACCGGGACAGGGGCGGTCAGCCCCAGCATTTT. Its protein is CASSDRDRGGQPQHF.

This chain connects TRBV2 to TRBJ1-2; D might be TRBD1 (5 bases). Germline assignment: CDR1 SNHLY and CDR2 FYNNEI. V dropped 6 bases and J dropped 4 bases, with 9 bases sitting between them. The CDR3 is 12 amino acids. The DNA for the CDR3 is TGTGCCAGCAGGGGGCTCGGCTATGGCTACACCTTC. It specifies CASRGLGYGYTF.

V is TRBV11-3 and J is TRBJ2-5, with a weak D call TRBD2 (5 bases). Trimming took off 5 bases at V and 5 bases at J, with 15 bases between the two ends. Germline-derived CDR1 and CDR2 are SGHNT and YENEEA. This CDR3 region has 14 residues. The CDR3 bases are TGTGCCAGCAGCCGGGATCGTAGTCGGGAGACCCAGTACTTC. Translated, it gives CASSRDRSRETQYF. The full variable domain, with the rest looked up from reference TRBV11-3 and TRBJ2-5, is EAGVVQSPRYKIIEKKQPVAFWCNPISGHNTLYWYLQNLGQGPELLIRYENEEAVDDSQLPKDRFSAERLKGVDSTLKIQPAELGDSAVYLCASSRDRSRETQYFGPGTRLLVL.

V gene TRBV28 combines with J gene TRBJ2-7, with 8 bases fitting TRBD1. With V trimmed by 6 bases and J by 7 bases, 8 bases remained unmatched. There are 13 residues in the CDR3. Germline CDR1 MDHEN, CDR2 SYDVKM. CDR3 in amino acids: CASSPTGVWEQYF. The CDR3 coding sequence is TGTGCCAGCAGCCCGACAGGGGTTTGGGAGCAGTACTTC. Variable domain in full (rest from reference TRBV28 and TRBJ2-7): DVKVTQSSRYLVKRTGEKVFLECVQDMDHENMFWYRQDPGLGLRLIYFSYDVKMKEKGDIPEGYSVSREKKERFSLILESASTNQTSMYLCASSPTGVWEQYFGPGTRLTVT.

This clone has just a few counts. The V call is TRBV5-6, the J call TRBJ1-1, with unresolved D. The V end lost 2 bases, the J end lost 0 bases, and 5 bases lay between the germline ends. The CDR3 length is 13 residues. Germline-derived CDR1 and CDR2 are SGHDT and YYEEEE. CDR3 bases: TGTGCCAGCAGCTTTCTCTTGAACACTGAAGCTTTCTTT. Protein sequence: CASSFLLNTEAFF.